A selection of T cell receptor beta chains follows, all from one sample in a study of blood T cell repertoires in COVID-19. The assay was immunoSEQ multiplex PCR, and TCRdb's table has in-frame clones only and misses some. Of about 140,000 clones listed, approximately 83% were seen once; the top ten hold 3.5% to 4.5%. Sequenced material: peripheral blood. The receptor source for this set is a woman in her sixties with acute or convalescent COVID-19. CDR3s leave out the opening cysteine and the closing phenylalanine or tryptophan. Each record gives: V gene, CDR3 protein.

V gene: TRBV21-1; CDR3 protein: ASSKVNGDNSPLH
V gene: TRBV28; CDR3 protein: ASSLGSWTGELF
V gene: TRBV19; CDR3 protein: ASSGIRATNEKLF
V gene: TRBV29-1; CDR3 protein: SVGLAGGPDTQY
V gene: TRBV4-1; CDR3 protein: ASSQDPRGGGYT
V gene: TRBV19; CDR3 protein: ASSPTGTASSYEQY
V gene: TRBV28; CDR3 protein: ASSWGQANGYT
V gene: TRBV6-4; CDR3 protein: ASAVGLAGPTDTQY
V gene: TRBV5-1; CDR3 protein: ASSNDGGGWNTEAF
V gene: TRBV3-1/TRBV3-2; CDR3 protein: ASSQFSRTEAF
V gene: TRBV7-9; CDR3 protein: ASSSFNGEKLF
V gene: TRBV18; CDR3 protein: ASSLGLDSPLH
V gene: TRBV3-1/TRBV3-2; CDR3 protein: ASSQRGGGTEAF
V gene: TRBV27; CDR3 protein: ASSLSMPPNPPQH
V gene: TRBV12-3/TRBV12-4; CDR3 protein: ASTQRGNTIY
V gene: TRBV10-3; CDR3 protein: AINTGVEQY
V gene: TRBV7-2; CDR3 protein: ASSFGTGVSPLH
V gene: TRBV10-2; CDR3 protein: ASSESETSVTLAKNIQY
V gene: TRBV5-4; CDR3 protein: ASSLTGGNTEAF
V gene: TRBV7-9; CDR3 protein: ASSPPLTRFEQF
V gene: TRBV7-2; CDR3 protein: ASSLVRGTGELF
V gene: TRBV12-5; CDR3 protein: ASGFRDRGQSYNSPLH